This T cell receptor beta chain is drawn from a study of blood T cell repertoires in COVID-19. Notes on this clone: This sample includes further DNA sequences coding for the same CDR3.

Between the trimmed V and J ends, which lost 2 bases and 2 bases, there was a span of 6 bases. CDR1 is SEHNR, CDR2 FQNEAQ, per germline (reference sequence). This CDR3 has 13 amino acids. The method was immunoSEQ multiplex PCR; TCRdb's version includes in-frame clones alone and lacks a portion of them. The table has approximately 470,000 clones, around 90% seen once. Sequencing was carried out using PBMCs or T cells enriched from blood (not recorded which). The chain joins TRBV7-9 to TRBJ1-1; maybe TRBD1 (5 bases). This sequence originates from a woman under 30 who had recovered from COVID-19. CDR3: CASSLTGNTEAFF. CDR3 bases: TGTGCCAGCAGCTTAACAGGAAACACTGAAGCTTTCTTT.